The rows below give T cell receptor beta chains drawn from one sample of a study of cytomegalovirus exposure and HLA in healthy donors. Sequencing was performed with immunoSEQ multiplex PCR; in TCRdb, only in-frame clones are kept and a portion is missing. Among roughly 100,000 clones, about 76% were seen once, and the ten largest hold 4.9%. The sample taken for sequencing was PBMCs. These TCRs come from a woman in her thirties or forties in good health and CMV-seronegative. CDR3s include the opening cysteine and the closing phenylalanine or tryptophan. The D gene is left open where the match is weak. Part of the rows lack a size; the others show once, few, many or a class for expanded clones.

V	D	size	J	CDR3	DNA
TRBV10-2	TRBD1	NA	TRBJ2-5	CASSLDRVWETQYF	TGCGCCAGCAGTCTAGACAGGGTGTGGGAGACCCAGTACTTC
TRBV30	NA	NA	TRBJ1-1	CACVRGGTEAFF	TGTGCCTGTGTTCGGGGTGGGACTGAAGCTTTCTTT
TRBV2	NA	few	TRBJ1-4	CASGQASTNEKLFF	TGTGCCAGCGGTCAGGCTTCAACTAATGAAAAACTGTTTTTT
TRBV20-1	NA	NA	TRBJ1-1	CSAQTDTEAFF	TGCAGTGCCCAGACAGACACTGAAGCTTTCTTT
TRBV6-1	NA	medium-sized	TRBJ2-2	CASSVGGANTGELFF	TGTGCCAGCAGTGTTGGGGGGGCCAACACCGGGGAGCTGTTTTTT
TRBV2	NA	NA	TRBJ2-1	CATPLREQFF	TGTGCCACCCCACTAAGGGAGCAGTTCTTC
TRBV6-5	NA	NA	TRBJ1-4	CASSYSKRATNEKLFF	TGTGCCAGCAGTTACTCGAAACGGGCAACTAATGAAAAACTGTTTTTT
TRBV28	NA	NA	TRBJ2-7	CASSGPYDQYF	TGTGCCAGCAGTGGGCCCTACGACCAGTACTTC
TRBV7-8	NA	once	TRBJ2-3	CASSRMTGSPSTDTQYF	TGTGCCAGCAGCAGAATGACGGGGAGTCCTAGCACAGATACGCAGTATTTT
TRBV6-6	NA	NA	TRBJ1-4	CASTARHNEKLFF	TGTGCCAGCACCGCAAGACATAATGAAAAACTGTTTTTT
TRBV4-1	NA	NA	TRBJ1-1	CASSHGLGQNTEAFF	TGCGCCAGCAGCCATGGGTTGGGACAGAACACTGAAGCTTTCTTT
TRBV5-4	TRBD2	NA	TRBJ2-4	CASSGPGLAGGRNIQYF	TGTGCCAGCAGCGGACCGGGACTAGCGGGGGGGCGAAACATTCAGTACTTC
TRBV6-5	NA	NA	TRBJ1-1	CASRLHRREAFF	TGTGCCAGCAGGTTACACAGGCGAGAAGCTTTCTTT
TRBV14	NA	once	TRBJ1-2	CASSQVGVQGFYGYTF	TGTGCCAGCAGCCAAGTAGGGGTCCAGGGGTTCTATGGCTACACCTTC
TRBV4-1	TRBD1	NA	TRBJ1-5	CASSQPGVTGFDQPQHF	TGCGCCAGCAGCCAACCCGGAGTGACAGGGTTCGATCAGCCCCAGCATTTT
TRBV6-5	NA	NA	TRBJ2-3	CASSYSLVDTDTQYF	TGTGCCAGCAGTTACTCGTTAGTTGACACAGATACGCAGTATTTT
TRBV13	TRBD1	once	TRBJ2-7	CASSARDRFYEQYF	TGTGCCAGCAGCGCCCGGGACAGATTCTACGAGCAGTACTTC
TRBV6-1	TRBD1	NA	TRBJ2-7	CASSADRVAEQYF	TGTGCCAGCAGTGCCGACAGGGTGGCCGAGCAGTACTTC
TRBV7-9	TRBD1	NA	TRBJ1-2	CASSPEPGQGRGYTF	TGTGCCAGCAGCCCTGAACCGGGACAGGGTAGGGGCTACACCTTC
TRBV5-1	NA	NA	TRBJ2-5	CASSFQLATETQYF	TGCGCCAGCAGCTTCCAGCTAGCTACGGAGACCCAGTACTTC
TRBV29-1	TRBD2	NA	TRBJ2-7	CSVMVAGVTYEQYF	TGCAGCGTTATGGTAGCGGGGGTTACCTACGAGCAGTACTTC
TRBV9	TRBD2	NA	TRBJ2-3	CASSPRAGGITDTQYF	TGTGCCAGCAGCCCAAGGGCGGGGGGGATCACAGATACGCAGTATTTT
TRBV7-3	NA	NA	TRBJ1-1	CASSLTGPGEAFF	TGTGCCAGCAGCTTAACGGGGCCAGGTGAAGCTTTCTTT
TRBV6-1	NA	NA	TRBJ1-6	CASADWGGGSPLHF	TGTGCCAGCGCAGATTGGGGGGGTGGATCACCCCTCCACTTT
TRBV15	NA	once	TRBJ2-2	CATSRDLDTGELFF	TGTGCCACCAGCAGAGATCTCGACACCGGGGAGCTGTTTTTT
TRBV5-1	TRBD1	few	TRBJ2-4	CASSLARGGTGLNIQYF	TGCGCCAGCAGCTTGGCCCGGGGTGGGACAGGGTTGAACATTCAGTACTTC
TRBV5-1	NA	once	TRBJ1-2	CASSLDPTTWGYTF	TGCGCCAGCAGCCTGGACCCAACAACGTGGGGCTACACCTTC
TRBV5-1	NA	NA	TRBJ1-1	CASSLGGGGNTEAFF	TGCGCCAGCAGCTTAGGTGGGGGAGGGAACACTGAAGCTTTCTTT
TRBV7-2	NA	NA	TRBJ1-4	CASSLGRVPGEKLFF	TGTGCCAGCAGCTTAGGGAGGGTCCCTGGTGAAAAACTGTTTTTT
TRBV5-1	TRBD2	NA	TRBJ2-3	CASSTGLAGGLDTQYF	TGCGCCAGCAGCACGGGACTAGCGGGGGGTTTAGATACGCAGTATTTT
TRBV19	NA	few	TRBJ1-2	CASSIAGRAGGYTF	TGTGCCAGTAGTATAGCCGGCAGGGCCGGTGGCTACACCTTC
TRBV4-1	NA	NA	TRBJ1-3	CASSQGAVGNTIYF	TGCGCCAGCAGCCAAGGGGCAGTCGGAAACACCATATATTTT
TRBV5-1	TRBD1	NA	TRBJ2-1	CVSSLGQGAGNEQFF	TGCGTCAGCAGCTTGGGACAGGGGGCTGGAAATGAGCAGTTCTTC
TRBV28	NA	once	TRBJ1-4	CASSYFSGSGEKLFF	TGTGCCAGCAGTTATTTTTCAGGGTCTGGTGAAAAACTGTTTTTT
TRBV5-6	NA	NA	TRBJ2-7	CASSLSSRYEQYF	TGTGCCAGCAGCTTGTCTAGCCGCTACGAGCAGTACTTC
TRBV11-1	NA	NA	TRBJ2-7	CASSLAGDPFLEQYF	TGTGCCAGCAGTTTGGCAGGGGACCCCTTCCTCGAGCAGTACTTC
TRBV5-1	NA	NA	TRBJ1-3	CASSLPGTGNTIYF	TGCGCCAGCAGCTTGCCGGGGACTGGAAACACCATATATTTT
TRBV7-3	TRBD1	NA	TRBJ2-6	CASSARDRSFQGANVLTF	TGTGCCAGCAGCGCCCGGGACAGGTCATTTCAGGGGGCCAACGTCCTGACTTTC
TRBV5-1	NA	NA	TRBJ2-5	CASSLSDAGTETQYF	TGCGCCAGCAGCTTGTCTGATGCGGGGACTGAGACCCAGTACTTC
TRBV5-1	NA	NA	TRBJ1-3	CASSLGNLLTLVGNTIYF	TGCGCCAGCAGCTTGGGAAACCTGCTGACTCTGGTAGGAAACACCATATATTTT
TRBV30	NA	NA	TRBJ1-4	CAWSVFRSVTEKLFF	TGTGCCTGGAGTGTCTTTCGGTCGGTAACCGAAAAACTGTTTTTT
TRBV19	NA	NA	TRBJ1-2	CASSIGVQNYGYTF	TGTGCCAGTAGTATCGGGGTCCAGAACTATGGCTACACCTTC
TRBV11-2	NA	few	TRBJ1-3	CASSPNRVRVSGNTIYF	TGTGCCAGCAGCCCTAATCGGGTCCGAGTCTCTGGAAACACCATATATTTT
TRBV30	NA	NA	TRBJ2-7	CAGSRGSEQYF	TGTGCCGGGTCCCGAGGGAGTGAGCAGTACTTC
TRBV5-1	NA	NA	TRBJ2-7	CASSQDGLPISYEQYF	TGCGCCAGCAGTCAGGACGGACTACCGATCTCCTACGAGCAGTACTTC